This entry lists 27 T cell receptor beta chains sequenced from one sample in a study of identical twins. MiXCR, applied by TCRdb to the 5' RACE reads, yields one record per CDR3 protein. The sample shows roughly 770,000 distinct CDR3 sequences, approximately 18% of them seen only once. In addition, the sample was reused for a study of T cells expressing NK-cell markers.

Sequencing was performed on PBMCs. The receptors originated from a woman aged 18-30 years in good health.

The chain joins TRBV7-8 to TRBJ2-7; perhaps TRBD2 as D (5 bases). Germline V lookup: CDR1 SGHVS, CDR2 FQNEAQ. The ends were cut back, 1 base at V and 3 bases at J, with 10 bases in the middle. The CDR3 is 14 residues long. The CDR3 region has the DNA TGTGCCAGCAGCTTAGGGTCGGGGTTCTACGAGCAGTACTTC. The encoded protein is CASSLGSGFYEQYF.

This clonotype was observed a few times. The chain's CDR3 is CASSPSGGLSYGYTF. The CDR3 bases are TGTGCCAGCAGCCCCAGTGGGGGGCTGAGCTATGGCTACACCTTC. The chain combines TRBV9 with TRBJ1-2; possibly TRBD1 for D (6 bases). CDR1 SGDLS and CDR2 YYNGEE come from the germline V gene. The CDR3 is 15 residues long. V was shortened by 4 bases and J by 4 bases, with 17 bases between the two germline ends.

In its sample, this clonotype was seen a few times. The gene calls are TRBV5-1 and TRBJ1-4; D uncertain. The CDR3 spans 15 residues. Trimming removed 1 base at V and 1 base at J, with 8 bases between. Germline V gives CDR1 SGHRS, CDR2 YFSETQ. In DNA form, the CDR3 reads TGCGCCAGCAGCTTGAATGCAGAAACTAATGAAAAACTGTTTTTT. Translated: CASSLNAETNEKLFF.

The chain has TRBV9 and TRBJ2-7; D remains ambiguous. CDR1 and CDR2 (germline): SGDLS, YYNGEE. Trimming pared 2 bases from V and 6 bases from J, leaving 12 bases between. The CDR3 consists of 13 residues. CDR3 coding DNA: TGTGCCAGCAGCGTTCCCCCGGGCGCCGAGCAGTACTTC. This gives the protein CASSVPPGAEQYF.

The chain is built from TRBV6-5 and TRBJ1-1, with D possibly TRBD1 on 6 matching bases. CDR1 is MNHEY, CDR2 SVGAGI, per germline. The CDR3 has 15 amino acids. The germline V and J ends were trimmed by 2 bases and 4 bases, with 14 bases remaining between them. CDR3 sequence (DNA): TGTGCCAGCAGTTACGTAGGGGGGGGACTCACTGAAGCTTTCTTT. This encodes CASSYVGGGLTEAFF.

The J gene is TRBJ2-3, the V gene TRBV7-3; 14 positions match TRBD2. The J segment lost 3 bases and the V segment lost 5 bases, leaving 7 bases of the junction unmatched. CDR1 and CDR2 from the germline V gene are SGHTA and FQGTGA. The CDR3 spans 17 residues. CDR3 coding DNA: TGTGCCAGCAGCCCCGACCGACTAGCGGGGGGGACAGATACGCAGTATTTT. Translated: CASSPDRLAGGTDTQYF.

The J gene is TRBJ2-7, the V gene TRBV3-1; D gene uncertain. This CDR3 has 12 residues. V was trimmed by 3 bases and J by 4 bases, leaving 7 bases between them. Germline loops: CDR1 LGHDT, CDR2 YNNKEL (reference sequence). The CDR3 DNA reads as TGTGCCAGCAGCCAGGTTTGGTACGAGCAGTACTTC. Amino acids: CASSQVWYEQYF.

This clonotype was seen a handful of times. The rearrangement uses TRBV27 and TRBJ1-1; D unresolved. The V end was cut by 5 bases, the J end by 5 bases, with 18 bases between. The germline CDR1 and CDR2 sequences are MNHEY and SMNVEV (reference sequence). The CDR3 has 15 residues. The DNA for the CDR3 is TGTGCCAGCAGTCCTCTCTATGTAGGCGGGACTGAAGCTTTCTTT. Translated, it gives CASSPLYVGGTEAFF.

This clonotype was counted between two and nine times. In nucleotides, the CDR3 is TGCGCCAGCAGCATACACGGGAACACTGAAGCTTTCTTT. Amino acids: CASSIHGNTEAFF. The rearrangement links TRBV5-1 to TRBJ1-1; D gene unclear. CDR3 length equals 13 residues. Germline V gene sequence: CDR1 SGHRS, CDR2 YFSETQ. V gave up 4 bases and J gave up 1 base, with 8 bases separating them.

This clonotype appeared a few times. This CDR3 reads CSATGLRDEQFF. The CDR3 DNA is TGCAGTGCTACCGGGCTTAGGGATGAGCAGTTCTTC. The chain has TRBV20-1 and TRBJ2-1; no clear D. CDR1 and CDR2 from the germline V gene are DFQATT and SNEGSKA (reference sequence). Trimming removed 4 bases from V and 8 bases from J, with 12 bases in between. The CDR3 has 12 residues.

This clonotype was observed a few times. This chain links TRBV10-3 with TRBJ2-1; no reliable D call. Trimming removed 7 bases at V and 0 bases at J, with 13 bases between. The CDR3 consists of 15 residues. CDR1 is ENHRY, CDR2 SYGVKD, per germline. CDR3 region: CAIKVGSLSYNEQFF. The CDR3 bases are TGTGCCATCAAGGTAGGCAGCCTCTCCTACAATGAGCAGTTCTTC.

The genes are TRBV28 and TRBJ2-4; the match to TRBD1 covers 8 bases. V lost 5 bases and J lost 2; bases outside the gene matches: 5. This CDR3 region has 15 residues. Germline V CDR1 and CDR2: MDHEN, SYDVKM. This CDR3 is CASSPRQGSKNIQYF. The DNA for the CDR3 is TGTGCCAGCAGTCCCCGACAGGGGTCCAAAAACATTCAGTACTTC.

This clonotype has ten or more counts. CDR3 sequence (DNA): TGTGCCAGCAGCTTACCTCTCGGCGGTAGCTCCTACGAGCAGTACTTC. This codes for CASSLPLGGSSYEQYF. The chain recombines TRBV7-6 with TRBJ2-7; D ambiguous. V gave up 2 bases and J gave up 0 bases, with 14 bases separating them. Germline V CDR1 and CDR2: SGHVS, FNYEAQ. The CDR3 has 16 residues. Based on the CDR3 plus reference TRBV7-6 and TRBJ2-7, the full variable domain is GAGVSQSPRYKVTKRGQDVALRCDPISGHVSLYWYRQALGQGPEFLTYFNYEAQQDKSGLPNDRFSAERPEGSISTLTIQRTEQRDSAMYRCASSLPLGGSSYEQYFGPGTRLTVT.

A few counts support this clonotype. V gene TRBV20-1 combines with J gene TRBJ2-1; 8 nucleotides agree with TRBD2. The CDR3 runs 16 residues. Trimming at V came to 3 bases and at J to 7 bases, leaving 14 bases not matched to a gene. Germline lookup yields CDR1 DFQATT and CDR2 SNEGSKA (reference sequence). The CDR3 spells CSASTTRTSKGNEQFF. Written as DNA, the CDR3 is TGCAGTGCTAGTACTACCCGGACTAGCAAGGGGAATGAGCAGTTCTTC.

The chain joins TRBV6-5 to TRBJ2-7, with D tentatively TRBD1 (5 bases). Looked up from germline, CDR1 is MNHEY and CDR2 is SVGAGI. V was trimmed by 0 bases and J by 2 bases, leaving 11 bases between them. CDR3 length: 15 residues. The CDR3 nucleotides read TGTGCCAGCAGTTACTCCCCCGGCAGGGCCTACGAGCAGTACTTC. This gives the protein CASSYSPGRAYEQYF.

This clonotype was recorded a few times. The chain uses TRBV30 and TRBJ2-2, with 8 bases lining up with TRBD2. The CDR3 length is 14 residues. In germline, CDR1 is GTSNPN, CDR2 SVGIG (reference sequence). V shed 5 bases and J 4 bases; nucleotides not matched to a gene: 6. This CDR3 reads CAWELSGSTGELFF. The CDR3 bases are TGTGCCTGGGAACTCAGCGGGAGCACCGGGGAGCTGTTTTTT.

This clonotype was observed a few times. The gene calls are TRBV9 and TRBJ2-7; 9 nucleotides agree with TRBD2. V lost 4 bases and J lost 1; bases outside the gene matches: 9. This CDR3 has 16 residues. In germline, CDR1 is SGDLS, CDR2 YYNGEE. CDR3 region: CASSTKLAGASYEQYF. The DNA of the CDR3 is TGTGCCAGCAGCACAAAATTAGCGGGAGCTTCCTACGAGCAGTACTTC. The complete variable domain, with remaining parts taken from reference TRBV9 and TRBJ2-7, reads DSGVTQTPKHLITATGQRVTLRCSPRSGDLSVYWYQQSLDQGLQFLIQYYNGEERAKGNILERFSAQQFPDLHSELNLSSLELGDSALYFCASSTKLAGASYEQYFGPGTRLTVT.

This chain joins TRBV12-3 or TRBV12-4 and TRBJ2-7, with D maybe TRBD2 (5 bases). The CDR3 is 15 amino acids. V lost 5 bases to trimming and J lost 3 bases, with 17 bases between them. The CDR3 DNA follows: TGTGCCAGCAGTCCCCCGGGGAGCGGATACTACGAGCAGTACTTC. This codes for CASSPPGSGYYEQYF.

As DNA, the CDR3 is TGTGCCAGCAGCGGCCGGGACCCAAATCAGCCCCAGCATTTT. Residues: CASSGRDPNQPQHF. V and J are TRBV7-9 and TRBJ1-5; tentatively, D is TRBD1 (5 bases). Trimming shortened V by 5 bases and J by 4 bases, and 12 bases separated the two germline ends. The CDR3 loop spans 14 amino acids. Germline values: CDR1 SEHNR, CDR2 FQNEAQ (reference sequence).

This clonotype occurred a few times. The V call is TRBV20-1, the J call TRBJ1-2, with no clear D. V was pared by 6 bases and J by 8 bases, with 13 bases between. Germline lookup yields CDR1 DFQATT and CDR2 SNEGSKA (reference sequence). The CDR3 is made up of 11 amino acids. CDR3 nucleotides: TGCAGTGCCAGACTACAGAGAGGCTACACCTTC. Its translation is CSARLQRGYTF.

The gene calls are TRBV24-1 and TRBJ1-5; unclear D gene. V gave up 0 bases and J gave up 6 bases, with 14 bases separating them. Germline V gene data show CDR1 as KGHDR and CDR2 as SFDVKD. The CDR3 contains 16 residues. CDR3 region: CATSDLGRSWGQPQHF. Here the CDR3 DNA reads TGTGCCACCAGTGATTTGGGCAGGTCATGGGGTCAGCCCCAGCATTTT.

The chain combines TRBV6-5 with TRBJ2-3; TRBD2 matches 11 bases. J gave up 3 bases and V 2 bases, and 4 bases lay outside the gene matches. The CDR3 extends over 16 amino acids. CDR1 and CDR2 (germline): MNHEY, SVGAGI. The CDR3 protein is CASSYTSGSPTDTQYF. The CDR3 coding sequence is TGTGCCAGCAGTTACACTAGCGGGAGTCCTACAGATACGCAGTATTTT.

This clonotype occurred a few times. The V call is TRBV12-3 or TRBV12-4, the J call TRBJ2-1, with 9 bases that match TRBD2. The ends lost 7 bases at V and 7 bases at J; junction bases unmatched: 14. The CDR3 extends over 16 amino acids. The CDR3 coding sequence is TGTGCCAGCAATGGGCCCGGGACTAGCCCCGGAAATGAGCAGTTCTTC. Its translation: CASNGPGTSPGNEQFF.

This clonotype was seen repeatedly, ten times or more. The chain is built from TRBV14 and TRBJ2-1; 14 bases agree with TRBD2. The germline CDR1 and CDR2 sequences are SGHDN and FVKESK. The J segment lost 0 bases and the V segment lost 6 bases, leaving 7 bases of the junction unmatched. The CDR3 sequence is 18 residues long. The CDR3 spells CASSLGLAGVSSYNEQFF. CDR3 DNA sequence: TGTGCCAGCAGTCTGGGACTAGCGGGGGTCAGCTCCTACAATGAGCAGTTCTTC.

Only a few counts were recorded for this clonotype. The chain carries TRBV6-1 and TRBJ2-7, with TRBD1 matching 8 bases. The CDR3 totals 15 residues. The germline CDR1 and CDR2 sequences are MNHNS and SASEGT. The V segment lost 6 bases and the J segment 0 bases; nucleotides outside the gene matches: 7. The CDR3 loop is CASRQDRGLSYEQYF. The DNA of the CDR3 is TGTGCCAGCAGACAAGACAGGGGACTCTCCTACGAGCAGTACTTC.

V usage is TRBV10-3 and J usage is TRBJ2-5; 14 bases are a match to TRBD2. V shed 3 bases, J shed 4 bases, and the junction held 4 bases outside the gene matches. The germline V gene encodes CDR1 ENHRY and CDR2 SYGVKD. The CDR3 runs to 16 residues. The CDR3 coding sequence is TGTGCCATCAGTGATCACGGACTAGCGGGGGGAGAGACCCAGTACTTC. Protein product: CAISDHGLAGGETQYF.

This clonotype was recorded many times. This rearrangement joins TRBV12-3 or TRBV12-4 to TRBJ1-3; D remains ambiguous. V gave up 3 bases and J gave up 2 bases, with 5 bases separating them. The CDR3 loop spans 13 amino acids. CDR3 protein: CASSFYTGNTIYF. The CDR3 DNA sequence: TGTGCCAGCAGTTTTTATACTGGAAACACCATATATTTT.